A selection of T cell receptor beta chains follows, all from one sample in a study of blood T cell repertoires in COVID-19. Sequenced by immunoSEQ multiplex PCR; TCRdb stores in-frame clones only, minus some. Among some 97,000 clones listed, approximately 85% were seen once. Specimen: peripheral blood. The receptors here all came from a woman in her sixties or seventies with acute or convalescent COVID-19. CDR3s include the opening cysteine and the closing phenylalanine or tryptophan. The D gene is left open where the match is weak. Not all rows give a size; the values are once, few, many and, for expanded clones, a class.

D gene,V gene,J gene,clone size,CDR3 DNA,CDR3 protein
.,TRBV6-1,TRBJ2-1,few,TGTGCCAGCAGTGCGACGACAGGCCTGGGGTGGAATGAGCAGTTCTTC,CASSATTGLGWNEQFF
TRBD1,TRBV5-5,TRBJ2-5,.,TGTGCCAGCAGCTTGAGCCAGGGGGCGCTTGGAGAGACCCAGTACTTC,CASSLSQGALGETQYF
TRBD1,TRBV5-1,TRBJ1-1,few,TGCGCCAGCAGTTTATCGGGACAGAAGAACACTGAAGCTTTCTTT,CASSLSGQKNTEAFF
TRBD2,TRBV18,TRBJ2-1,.,TGTGCCAGCTCACCAGCTAGCGGGAGTCGAGATGAGCAGTTCTTC,CASSPASGSRDEQFF
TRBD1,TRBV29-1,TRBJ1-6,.,TGCAGCGTTGAAGGGGACAGGGGAAAGATTTCACCCCTCCACTTT,CSVEGDRGKISPLHF
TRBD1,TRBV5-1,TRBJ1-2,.,TGCGCCAGCAGCCCGGACACGGGACAGGTTTATGGCTACACCTTC,CASSPDTGQVYGYTF
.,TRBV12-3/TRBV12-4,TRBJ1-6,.,TGTGCCAGCACCACAGGGTTGGATTCACCCCTCCACTTT,CASTTGLDSPLHF
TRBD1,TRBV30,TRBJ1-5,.,TGTGCCTGGTCCTCCCTCTTGGACAGGGGGCTGAATCAGCCCCAGCATTTT,CAWSSLLDRGLNQPQHF
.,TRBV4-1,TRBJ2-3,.,TGCGCCAGCAGCCAAGATCCAGCGGGACAACCCCCTAGGCCAGATACGCAGTATTTT,CASSQDPAGQPPRPDTQYF
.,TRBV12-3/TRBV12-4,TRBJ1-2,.,TGTGCCAGCAGTCCGACTGGATTCTATGGCTACACCTTC,CASSPTGFYGYTF
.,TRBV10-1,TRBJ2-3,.,TGCGCCAGTAAGGGGACAATTGGGGCAGATACGCAGTATTTT,CASKGTIGADTQYF
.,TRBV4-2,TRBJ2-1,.,TGTGCCAGCAGCCAAGATGGACCGGCTAGCGACGAATACAATGAGCAGTTCTTC,CASSQDGPASDEYNEQFF
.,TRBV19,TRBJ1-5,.,TGTGCCAGTAGTACGGTTACAGGGAGAAGCAATCAGCCCCAGCATTTT,CASSTVTGRSNQPQHF
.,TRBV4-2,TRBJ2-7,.,TGTGCCAGCAGCCAAGTTTCGGGAGTTACCTCCTACGAGCAGTACTTC,CASSQVSGVTSYEQYF
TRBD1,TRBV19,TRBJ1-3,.,TGTGCCAGTACACCGACAGGGGGCTTTGGAAACACCATATATTTT,CASTPTGGFGNTIYF
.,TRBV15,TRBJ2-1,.,TGTGCCACCAGTCAAGGAGTAGTGAATGAGCAGTTCTTC,CATSQGVVNEQFF
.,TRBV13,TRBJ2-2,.,TGTGCCAGCAGCCCAACAGGTTACACCGGGGAGCTGTTTTTT,CASSPTGYTGELFF
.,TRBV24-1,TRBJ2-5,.,TGTGCCACCAGTGATTCTGGGGGCTTAGAGACCCAGTACTTC,CATSDSGGLETQYF
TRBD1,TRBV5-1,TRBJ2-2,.,TGCGCCAGCAGCGAGGGGGCCTCCGGGGAGCTGTTTTTT,CASSEGASGELFF
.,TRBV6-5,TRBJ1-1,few,TGTGCCAGCAGGGTCCGGGTGAACACTGAAGCTTTCTTT,CASRVRVNTEAFF
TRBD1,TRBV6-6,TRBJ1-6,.,TGTGCCAGCACCCAGGGACAGGCCCTCCACTTT,CASTQGQALHF
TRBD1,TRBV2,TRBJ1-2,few,TGTGCCAGCAGGACAGGGGCACGGGATGGCTACACCTTC,CASRTGARDGYTF
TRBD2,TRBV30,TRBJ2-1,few,TGTGCCTGGAGTGTCTTTGCGGGAGAAAAAAGGGGCTCCTACAATGAGCAGTTCTTC,CAWSVFAGEKRGSYNEQFF
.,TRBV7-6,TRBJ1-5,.,TGTGCCAGCAGCTTATACGTAAGTGCGGGCAGGAGCAATCAGCCCCAGCATTTT,CASSLYVSAGRSNQPQHF
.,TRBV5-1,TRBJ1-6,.,TGCGCCAGCAGCTTGGTGGCCGGAGATAATTCACCCCTCCACTTT,CASSLVAGDNSPLHF
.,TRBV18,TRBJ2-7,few,TGTGCCAGCTCATATAGGGGCGGGGTTGACTACGAGCAGTACTTC,CASSYRGGVDYEQYF
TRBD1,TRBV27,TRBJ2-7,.,TGTGCCAGCACTACAGGGGGCGAGCAGTACTTC,CASTTGGEQYF
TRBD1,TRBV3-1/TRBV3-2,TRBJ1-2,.,TGTGCCAGCAGCCAGAAACCGGGACAGTTTAACTATGGCTACACCTTC,CASSQKPGQFNYGYTF
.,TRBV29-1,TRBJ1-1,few,TGCAGCGTCTGGGGGACAAGTGGCACTGAAGCTTTCTTT,CSVWGTSGTEAFF
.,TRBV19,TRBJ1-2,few,TGTGCCAGTAGCCTCTCCTCACTCACAGGTGCTATTGCGGCAGGTGGCTACACCTTC,CASSLSSLTGAIAAGGYTF
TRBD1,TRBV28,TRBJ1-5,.,TGTGCCAGCAGTTCAAGGGGGCGCTTGAGCAATCAGCCCCAGCATTTT,CASSSRGRLSNQPQHF
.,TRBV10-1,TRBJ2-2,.,TGCGCCAGCAGCCCAGACAGCGCGAACACCGGGGAGCTGTTTTTT,CASSPDSANTGELFF
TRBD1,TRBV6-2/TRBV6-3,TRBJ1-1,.,TGTGCCAGCAGTCGTAGACAGGGGCTCGGAGCTGAAGCTTTCTTT,CASSRRQGLGAEAFF
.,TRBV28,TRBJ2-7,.,TGTGCCAGCAGTGCGAGCGAGAGCTCCTACGAGCAGTACTTC,CASSASESSYEQYF
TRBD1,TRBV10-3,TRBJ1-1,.,TGTGCCATCAGTGATGGGGACAGGGTGGGCACTGAAGCTTTCTTT,CAISDGDRVGTEAFF
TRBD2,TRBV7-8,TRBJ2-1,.,TGTGCCAGCAGCTATAACGCCCATCTTATACCGGGACTAGCGGGTCCCTACAATGAGCAGTTCTTC,CASSYNAHLIPGLAGPYNEQFF
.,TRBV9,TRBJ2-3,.,TGTGCCAGCAGCGTATTCGCGGCTACTAGCACAGATACGCAGTATTTT,CASSVFAATSTDTQYF
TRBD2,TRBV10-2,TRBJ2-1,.,TGCGCCAGCAGTGATCTAGCGGGAGGGATCTACAATGAGCAGTTCTTC,CASSDLAGGIYNEQFF
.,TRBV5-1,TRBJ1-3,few,TGCGCCAGCAGCGCCGGGTCCTCTGGAAACACCATATATTTT,CASSAGSSGNTIYF
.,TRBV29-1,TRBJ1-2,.,TGCAGCGTTGAAAAGCCGGGAACTACCTATGGCTACACCTTC,CSVEKPGTTYGYTF
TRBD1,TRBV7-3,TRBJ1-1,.,TGTGCCAGCAGCCCTACAGGGGGATGGCACACTGAAGCTTTCTTT,CASSPTGGWHTEAFF
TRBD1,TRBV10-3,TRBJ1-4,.,TGTGCCGCGACAGGGGCAACTAATGAAAAACTGTTTTTT,CAATGATNEKLFF
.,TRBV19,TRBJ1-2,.,TGTGCCAGTAGTATAGACAGGGTTCAAGGCTACACCTTC,CASSIDRVQGYTF
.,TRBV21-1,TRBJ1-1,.,TGTGCCAGCCTTCCCGAGGAGGGACAGGAAGCTTTCTTT,CASLPEEGQEAFF
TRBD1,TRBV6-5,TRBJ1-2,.,TGTGCCAGCACTTATACAGGGGGCTCGACCTATGGCTACACCTTC,CASTYTGGSTYGYTF
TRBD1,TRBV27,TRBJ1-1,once,TGTGCCAGCAGTTCCCACAGGGGAGGAGAAGCTTTCTTT,CASSSHRGGEAFF
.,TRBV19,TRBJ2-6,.,TGTGCCAGTAGTCCTTCGGGGACTTACGGGGCCAACGTCCTGACTTTC,CASSPSGTYGANVLTF
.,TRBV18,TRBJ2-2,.,TGTGCCAGCTCACCTACAGGGACCGGGGAGCTGTTTTTT,CASSPTGTGELFF
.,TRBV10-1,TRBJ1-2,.,TGCGCCAGCAGTGAGTCTAGAGGCCGTGGCTACACCTTC,CASSESRGRGYTF
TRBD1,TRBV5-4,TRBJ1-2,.,TGTGCCAGCAGCCCAACGGCCAAGGACAGGGATGGCTACACCTTC,CASSPTAKDRDGYTF
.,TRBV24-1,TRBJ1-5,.,TGTGCCACCAGTGATCCGGGGGAGGGTAGCAATCAGCCCCAGCATTTT,CATSDPGEGSNQPQHF
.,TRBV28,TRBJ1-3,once,TGTGCCAGCAGGTTGACAAGTGGAAACACCATATATTTT,CASRLTSGNTIYF
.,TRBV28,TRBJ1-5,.,TGTGCCAGCAGTGGGCGCGGCGGGCTAAATCAGCCCCAGCATTTT,CASSGRGGLNQPQHF